Below are 4 T cell receptor beta chains sequenced from a single sample in a study of cytomegalovirus exposure and HLA in healthy donors. Vbeta (60) and Jbeta (13) primers were used in the PCR. Produced via immunoSEQ multiplex PCR; TCRdb's table is partial and in-frame only. The table has approximately 160,000 clones, just under 80% seen once. Material: PBMCs. These receptors were collected from a woman between 35 and 50 years old in good health and CMV-seropositive.

V is TRBV7-8 and J is TRBJ1-2, with 8 bases aligning to TRBD1. The CDR3 totals 14 residues. Trimming at V came to 5 bases and at J to 8 bases, leaving 10 bases not matched to a gene. Germline-derived CDR1 and CDR2 are SGHVS and FQNEAQ. CDR3 protein: CASSTRQGIGGYTF. The DNA for the CDR3 is TGTGCCAGCAGCACCCGACAGGGGATAGGAGGCTACACCTTC.

In DNA, the CDR3 is TGTGCCAGCAGGCGGACAGGCTCCTACGAGCAGTACTTC. Its translation is CASRRTGSYEQYF. The V gene is TRBV27, the J gene TRBJ2-7; the match to TRBD1 covers 7 bases. CDR1 and CDR2 from the germline V gene are MNHEY and SMNVEV (reference sequence). With V trimmed by 6 bases and J by 0 bases, 2 bases remained unmatched. CDR3 length equals 13 residues.

The V gene is TRBV6-5, the J gene TRBJ1-1; tentatively, D is TRBD1 (6 bases). The germline V gene encodes CDR1 MNHEY and CDR2 SVGAGI. CDR3 size: 16 residues. The V end lost 4 bases, the J end lost 1 base, and 16 bases lay between the germline ends. DNA for the CDR3: TGTGCCAGCAGTTCGTCCCCCGGGACAAAGAACACTGAAGCTTTCTTT. Translation: CASSSSPGTKNTEAFF.

The chain joins TRBV11-2 to TRBJ1-1; D may be TRBD1 (6 bases). Germline V gene data show CDR1 as SGHAT and CDR2 as FQNNGV. V lost 5 bases, J lost 8 bases, and 12 bases lay in between. This CDR3 has 12 amino acids. The CDR3 loop reads CASSLWGTEAFF. The CDR3 DNA reads as TGTGCCAGCAGCCTTTGGGGGACAGAAGCTTTCTTT.